The rows below give T cell receptor beta chains drawn from one sample of a study of blood T cell repertoires in COVID-19. Generated by immunoSEQ multiplex PCR, the TCRdb table keeps only in-frame clones and is missing some. The table shows hundreds of thousands of clones, with about four fifths occurring only once. Sequences were obtained from peripheral blood. The receptors originated from an elderly woman with COVID-19, enrolled during active disease. The CDR3 runs from the conserved cysteine through the conserved F or W. Fields, in order: V gene, J gene, D gene, clone size, CDR3 protein, CDR3 DNA. A D gene is named only where the DNA matches it firmly. Size is omitted from some rows. Given values are once, few, many or a class for expanded clones.

v_gene: TRBV3-1/TRBV3-2; j_gene: TRBJ1-3; d_gene: TRBD1; abundance: .; CDR3aa: CASSQFGTGLYTIYF; CDR3nt: TGTGCCAGCAGCCAATTTGGGACAGGGTTGTACACCATATATTTT
v_gene: TRBV11-1; j_gene: TRBJ1-2; d_gene: .; abundance: .; CDR3aa: CASSFGRGRINYGYTF; CDR3nt: TGTGCCAGCAGCTTCGGTAGGGGCCGGATTAACTATGGCTACACCTTC
v_gene: TRBV6-5; j_gene: TRBJ1-3; d_gene: .; abundance: .; CDR3aa: CASRPQGLAGNTIYF; CDR3nt: TGTGCCAGCAGGCCTCAGGGGTTAGCTGGAAACACCATATATTTT
v_gene: TRBV25-1; j_gene: TRBJ1-2; d_gene: TRBD1; abundance: once; CDR3aa: CASSELTGIYGYTF; CDR3nt: TGTGCCAGCAGTGAATTGACAGGGATATATGGCTACACCTTC
v_gene: TRBV6-2/TRBV6-3; j_gene: TRBJ2-1; d_gene: TRBD2; abundance: .; CDR3aa: CASSLSKLAGVYNEQFF; CDR3nt: TGTGCCAGCAGTTTATCGAAGCTAGCGGGAGTATACAATGAGCAGTTCTTC
v_gene: TRBV5-1; j_gene: TRBJ2-1; d_gene: TRBD2; abundance: .; CDR3aa: CASSLGSGGTNEQFF; CDR3nt: TGCGCCAGCAGCTTGGGCAGCGGGGGGACCAATGAGCAGTTCTTC
v_gene: TRBV24-1; j_gene: TRBJ1-4; d_gene: .; abundance: .; CDR3aa: CATSDSGRTNEKLFF; CDR3nt: TGTGCCACCAGTGATTCCGGGAGGACTAATGAAAAACTGTTTTTT
v_gene: TRBV30; j_gene: TRBJ1-5; d_gene: TRBD1; abundance: once; CDR3aa: CAWAPGQRNQPQHF; CDR3nt: TGTGCCTGGGCTCCGGGACAGCGAAACCAGCCCCAGCATTTT
v_gene: TRBV7-2; j_gene: TRBJ2-7; d_gene: TRBD2; abundance: few; CDR3aa: CASSFGTSKNEQYF; CDR3nt: TGTGCCAGCAGCTTTGGGACTAGCAAGAACGAGCAGTACTTC
v_gene: TRBV2; j_gene: TRBJ2-7; d_gene: .; abundance: .; CDR3aa: CASSDRYGQYF; CDR3nt: TGTGCCAGCAGTGATCGGTATGGGCAGTACTTC
v_gene: TRBV13; j_gene: TRBJ2-7; d_gene: TRBD1; abundance: .; CDR3aa: CASSLGRDRSSYEQYF; CDR3nt: TGTGCCAGCAGCTTAGGTAGGGACAGGAGCTCCTACGAGCAGTACTTC
v_gene: TRBV19; j_gene: TRBJ1-4; d_gene: TRBD1; abundance: .; CDR3aa: CASSMGQGATNEKLFF; CDR3nt: TGTGCCAGTAGTATGGGACAGGGGGCAACTAATGAAAAACTGTTTTTT
v_gene: TRBV18; j_gene: TRBJ2-5; d_gene: .; abundance: .; CDR3aa: CASSPTGSETQYF; CDR3nt: TGTGCCAGCTCACCTACAGGGAGCGAGACCCAGTACTTC
v_gene: TRBV2; j_gene: TRBJ2-2; d_gene: TRBD2; abundance: .; CDR3aa: CASRWGLAGVAGELFF; CDR3nt: TGTGCCAGCAGGTGGGGACTAGCGGGAGTTGCCGGGGAGCTGTTTTTT
v_gene: TRBV6-2/TRBV6-3; j_gene: TRBJ1-2; d_gene: TRBD1; abundance: once; CDR3aa: CASSWPRQGLEGYTF; CDR3nt: TGTGCCAGCAGCTGGCCCCGACAGGGACTGGAGGGCTACACCTTC
v_gene: TRBV2; j_gene: TRBJ1-5; d_gene: TRBD1; abundance: .; CDR3aa: CASSGTGGWQPQHF; CDR3nt: TGTGCCAGCTCCGGGACAGGGGGGTGGCAGCCCCAGCATTTT
v_gene: TRBV7-9; j_gene: TRBJ2-7; d_gene: .; abundance: .; CDR3aa: CASSLSPYEQYF; CDR3nt: TGTGCCAGCAGCTTATCTCCCTACGAGCAGTACTTC
v_gene: TRBV29-1; j_gene: TRBJ1-2; d_gene: .; abundance: many; CDR3aa: CSANPKGQWDGYTF; CDR3nt: TGCAGCGCCAACCCCAAGGGACAATGGGACGGCTACACCTTC
v_gene: TRBV10-3; j_gene: TRBJ1-2; d_gene: .; abundance: .; CDR3aa: CAISVEGVHYGYTF; CDR3nt: TGTGCCATCAGTGTCGAGGGGGTACACTATGGCTACACCTTC
v_gene: TRBV9; j_gene: TRBJ2-5; d_gene: TRBD2; abundance: .; CDR3aa: CASSVGRLSGGIGETQYF; CDR3nt: TGTGCCAGCAGCGTAGGGAGACTTAGCGGGGGTATCGGAGAGACCCAGTACTTC
v_gene: TRBV7-2; j_gene: TRBJ1-3; d_gene: .; abundance: .; CDR3aa: CASSSQFLTGNTIYF; CDR3nt: TGTGCCAGCAGCTCTCAGTTTTTAACGGGAAACACCATATATTTT
v_gene: TRBV28; j_gene: TRBJ1-2; d_gene: .; abundance: once; CDR3aa: CASSFQGSNYGYTF; CDR3nt: TGTGCCAGCAGTTTCCAGGGTTCTAACTATGGCTACACCTTC
v_gene: TRBV30; j_gene: TRBJ1-6; d_gene: .; abundance: .; CDR3aa: CAWSGRRGKSSLHF; CDR3nt: TGTGCCTGGAGTGGCCGGCGGGGCAAATCTTCCCTCCACTTT
v_gene: TRBV30; j_gene: TRBJ2-3; d_gene: TRBD1; abundance: once; CDR3aa: CAWSRGLEDTQYF; CDR3nt: TGTGCCTGGAGTAGGGGGCTAGAAGATACGCAGTATTTT
v_gene: TRBV6-5; j_gene: TRBJ2-7; d_gene: .; abundance: once; CDR3aa: CASSTGKDYEQYF; CDR3nt: TGTGCCAGCAGTACAGGAAAGGACTACGAGCAGTACTTC
v_gene: TRBV5-1; j_gene: TRBJ1-5; d_gene: .; abundance: .; CDR3aa: CASSLAGVGEGNQPQHF; CDR3nt: TGCGCCAGCAGCTTGGCCGGGGTGGGTGAAGGCAATCAGCCCCAGCATTTT
v_gene: TRBV7-2; j_gene: TRBJ2-5; d_gene: TRBD1; abundance: .; CDR3aa: CASANRGQETQYF; CDR3nt: TGTGCCAGCGCTAACAGGGGCCAAGAGACCCAGTACTTC
v_gene: TRBV10-2; j_gene: TRBJ1-6; d_gene: .; abundance: .; CDR3aa: CASSESIRDSSYNSPLHF; CDR3nt: TGCGCCAGCAGTGAGTCGATACGGGACTCCTCCTATAATTCACCCCTCCACTTT
v_gene: TRBV10-3; j_gene: TRBJ2-7; d_gene: TRBD2; abundance: .; CDR3aa: CAISGRIAGFLF; CDR3nt: TGTGCCATCTCCGGGAGAATAGCGGGGTTTCTCTTC
v_gene: TRBV19; j_gene: TRBJ2-5; d_gene: TRBD1; abundance: .; CDR3aa: CASSKVSGGQETQYF; CDR3nt: TGTGCCAGTAGCAAAGTGTCAGGGGGCCAAGAGACCCAGTACTTC
v_gene: TRBV3-1/TRBV3-2; j_gene: TRBJ2-5; d_gene: TRBD2; abundance: once; CDR3aa: CASSPWTSGGMGETQYF; CDR3nt: TGTGCCAGCAGCCCATGGACTAGCGGGGGAATGGGAGAGACCCAGTACTTC
v_gene: TRBV18; j_gene: TRBJ2-7; d_gene: TRBD2; abundance: .; CDR3aa: CASSPISGSSYEQYF; CDR3nt: TGTGCCAGCTCACCGATTAGCGGGAGCTCCTACGAGCAGTACTTC
v_gene: TRBV5-1; j_gene: TRBJ1-2; d_gene: TRBD1; abundance: few; CDR3aa: CASSLGTGGNYGYTF; CDR3nt: TGCGCCAGCAGCTTGGGGACAGGGGGGAACTATGGCTACACCTTC
v_gene: TRBV13; j_gene: TRBJ1-2; d_gene: .; abundance: .; CDR3aa: CASSSGLHYGYTF; CDR3nt: TGTGCCAGCAGCTCGGGACTTCACTATGGCTACACCTTC
v_gene: TRBV6-5; j_gene: TRBJ2-1; d_gene: TRBD2; abundance: .; CDR3aa: CASSYSAGGPHEQFF; CDR3nt: TGTGCCAGCAGTTACTCTGCGGGAGGGCCCCATGAGCAGTTCTTC